Following are 3 T cell receptor beta chains from one sample sequenced in a study of OX40 agonist ivuxolimab in advanced cancers. Here immunoSEQ multiplex PCR was the method, and the copy in TCRdb shows in-frame clones only, minus some. This sample yields more than 75,000 clones, of which about 86% are seen a single time; about 1% belongs to the top ten. Sequences were derived from CD4+ or CD8+ T cells sorted from blood, sampled in a trial of the OX40 agonist ivuxolimab. All receptors come from an adult with an advanced solid tumor such as melanoma, head and neck, liver or kidney cancer.

The chain employs TRBV10-3 and TRBJ1-2, with 8 bases matching TRBD1. The CDR3 is 15 amino acids. The V and J ends lost 5 bases and 4 bases, in that order; junction bases with no gene match: 9. CDR1 ENHRY and CDR2 SYGVKD come from the germline V gene. The CDR3 nucleotides are TGTGCCATCAGTTTTTCGACAGGGGCAGGCTATGGCTACACCTTC. Its protein is CAISFSTGAGYGYTF.

This chain uses TRBV1 with TRBJ1-4; the table's D gene call, TRBD1, was not cross checked with the DNA. TRBV1 is assigned pseudogene status. The CDR3 runs to 16 residues. The CDR3 loop is CTAGTVLATTNEKLFF. As DNA, the CDR3 is TGCACCGCCGGGACAGTTCTGGCGACGACTAATGAAAAACTGTTTTTT.

This rearrangement joins TRBV27 to TRBJ1-1; TRBD1 matches at 9 bases. This CDR3 contains 16 residues. J lost 1 base, V lost 5 bases, and 8 bases had no gene match. Germline loops: CDR1 MNHEY, CDR2 SMNVEV (reference sequence). This chain's CDR3 is CASSRVGTGPNTEAFF. CDR3 DNA sequence: TGTGCCAGCAGTCGAGTCGGGACAGGGCCGAACACTGAAGCTTTCTTT.